Listed below are T cell receptor beta chains from one sample, sequenced in a study of CD8 T cells in ankylosing spondylitis. TCRdb ran MiXCR on the 5' RACE reads and lists one entry per CDR3 protein. The sample records about 240,000 distinct CDR3 sequences, roughly 8.6% being singletons. The sequenced sample consisted of blood, either unsorted or a sorted T cell fraction (not recorded which). These receptors came from a male donor with ankylosing spondylitis or in good health (not recorded which). Both conserved end residues are part of each CDR3. A D gene is named only where the DNA matches it firmly. A row's size may be missing; if present it is once, few, many or a size class.

CAISSDRSYGYTF,TGTGCCATCAGTTCGGACAGATCCTATGGCTACACCTTC,NA,TRBJ1-2,many,TRBV10-3
CASSYKGNYNEQFF,TGTGCCAGCAGTTACAAGGGGAACTACAATGAGCAGTTCTTC,NA,TRBJ2-1,many,TRBV6-2/TRBV6-3
CSARGLAGGVYEQYF,TGCAGTGCTAGGGGTTTAGCGGGGGGGGTCTACGAGCAGTACTTC,TRBD2,TRBJ2-7,NA,TRBV20-1
CASSEGAYGYTF,TGTGCCAGCAGTGAGGGAGCCTATGGCTACACCTTC,NA,TRBJ1-2,NA,TRBV12-3/TRBV12-4
CASSAPSAINPYEQYF,TGTGCCAGCAGCGCCCCATCGGCCATTAACCCCTACGAGCAGTACTTC,NA,TRBJ2-7,many,TRBV9
CASSLETGRSSIEQFF,TGTGCCAGCAGCTTAGAAACGGGGCGATCCTCCATTGAGCAGTTCTTC,NA,TRBJ2-1,NA,TRBV7-2
CSADSGGAPDTQYF,TGCAGTGCAGATAGCGGGGGGGCCCCAGATACGCAGTATTTT,TRBD2,TRBJ2-3,few,TRBV20-1
CSVEDQSRGYSYEQYF,TGCAGCGTTGAAGATCAATCGAGGGGTTACTCCTACGAGCAGTACTTC,NA,TRBJ2-7,many,TRBV29-1
CSVYGFNTEAFF,TGCAGCGTCTACGGGTTTAACACTGAAGCTTTCTTT,NA,TRBJ1-1,many,TRBV29-1
CASSRQGPGETQYF,TGTGCCAGCAGTAGACAGGGGCCAGGAGAGACCCAGTACTTC,TRBD1,TRBJ2-5,many,TRBV6-1
CASSLVGGAITDTQYF,TGTGCCAGCAGCCTAGTTGGGGGGGCGATCACAGATACGCAGTATTTT,NA,TRBJ2-3,many,TRBV7-3
CASSYSFRTGDHEQFF,TGTGCCAGCAGTTACTCGTTCAGGACAGGGGACCATGAGCAGTTCTTC,TRBD1,TRBJ2-1,few,TRBV6-5
CASSLSHATYEQYF,TGTGCCAGCAGCTTGTCCCACGCTACCTACGAGCAGTACTTC,NA,TRBJ2-7,many,TRBV5-6
CASSLVSGLNNEQFF,TGTGCCAGCAGCTTAGTGTCGGGACTGAATAATGAGCAGTTCTTC,NA,TRBJ2-1,many,TRBV7-2
CASLLNVGASNQPQHF,TGTGCCAGCCTCCTAAACGTGGGGGCGAGCAATCAGCCCCAGCATTTT,NA,TRBJ1-5,many,TRBV6-1
CASTHRAAFLAGRSSYEQYF,TGTGCCAGCACCCATCGGGCGGCCTTCCTAGCGGGAAGGAGCTCCTACGAGCAGTACTTC,TRBD2,TRBJ2-7,many,TRBV12-3/TRBV12-4
CASSKREWGNEQFF,TGTGCCAGCAGCAAGCGGGAGTGGGGCAATGAGCAGTTCTTC,TRBD2,TRBJ2-1,few,TRBV5-6
CASSLASGGWTEAFF,TGCGCCAGCAGCTTGGCCTCAGGGGGCTGGACTGAAGCTTTCTTT,TRBD1,TRBJ1-1,many,TRBV5-1
CSASLGGPSTEAFF,TGCAGTGCTAGTCTTGGAGGACCGAGCACTGAAGCTTTCTTT,NA,TRBJ1-1,few,TRBV20-1
CASSLPGLPEAFF,TGCGCCAGCAGCTTGCCGGGCTTGCCTGAAGCTTTCTTT,NA,TRBJ1-1,many,TRBV5-1
CSVGTSGRRGSYEQYF,TGCAGCGTTGGCACTAGCGGGAGGAGAGGCTCCTACGAGCAGTACTTC,TRBD2,TRBJ2-7,many,TRBV29-1
CASSWGSTPPGVLSYF,TGTGCCAGCAGCTGGGGCTCTACTCCTCCAGGGGTATTGAGCTATTTT,NA,TRBJ2-3,many,TRBV5-5
CASSFGGVTDTQYF,TGCGCCAGCAGCTTCGGGGGGGTCACAGATACGCAGTATTTT,TRBD2,TRBJ2-3,many,TRBV5-1
CSARRLAENTGELFF,TGCAGTGCTAGACGGCTAGCGGAGAACACCGGGGAGCTGTTTTTT,TRBD2,TRBJ2-2,many,TRBV20-1
CSANTGTTADTQYF,TGCAGTGCTAATACCGGGACTACGGCAGATACGCAGTATTTT,TRBD2,TRBJ2-3,many,TRBV20-1
CASSPGQTLNEKLFF,TGTGCCAGCAGTCCCGGACAGACTCTCAATGAAAAACTGTTTTTT,NA,TRBJ1-4,many,TRBV12-3/TRBV12-4
CASSEALRGPGETQYF,TGTGCCAGCAGTGAGGCTTTGCGGGGTCCTGGAGAGACCCAGTACTTC,NA,TRBJ2-5,many,TRBV2
CAWSAGQAKNGYTF,TGTGCCTGGAGTGCGGGACAGGCTAAAAATGGCTACACCTTC,TRBD1,TRBJ1-2,many,TRBV30
CASSRGEKLFF,TGTGCCAGCAGCAGGGGGGAAAAACTGTTTTTT,NA,TRBJ1-4,many,TRBV7-9
CASSDSTGGKFF,TGTGCCAGCAGTGACTCGACCGGGGGGAAGTTCTTC,TRBD2,TRBJ2-1,many,TRBV6-4
CARPQGWEQYF,TGTGCCAGGCCTCAGGGGTGGGAGCAGTACTTC,NA,TRBJ2-7,many,TRBV24-1
CSASTSTSRADTQYF,TGCAGTGCGTCCACCTCTACTAGCCGGGCGGATACGCAGTATTTT,NA,TRBJ2-3,many,TRBV20-1
CSARDQGTGVGDTQYF,TGCAGTGCTAGAGATCAAGGGACAGGGGTAGGAGATACGCAGTATTTT,TRBD1,TRBJ2-3,many,TRBV20-1
CSAGTSGFHSYNEQFF,TGCAGCGCCGGGACTAGCGGCTTTCACTCCTACAATGAGCAGTTCTTC,TRBD2,TRBJ2-1,many,TRBV29-1
CASSQDPRGEDYNEQFF,TGCGCCAGCAGCCAAGATCCCCGGGGCGAGGACTACAATGAGCAGTTCTTC,NA,TRBJ2-1,many,TRBV4-1
CASSQDQLKNTGELFF,TGCGCCAGCAGCCAAGATCAACTAAAGAACACCGGGGAGCTGTTTTTT,NA,TRBJ2-2,few,TRBV4-1
CASSSLGDSSYGYTF,TGTGCCAGCAGCTCGTTAGGGGACAGCTCCTATGGCTACACCTTC,TRBD1,TRBJ1-2,many,TRBV5-6
CASSAPTDGLNSPLHF,TGTGCCAGCAGTGCTCCGACGGACGGATTGAATTCACCCCTCCACTTT,NA,TRBJ1-6,many,TRBV6-1
CASSLRAAKVTEAFF,TGCGCCAGCAGCTTGAGGGCAGCCAAAGTCACTGAAGCTTTCTTT,NA,TRBJ1-1,many,TRBV5-1
CASSSRQGALMYGYTF,TGTGCCAGCAGTTCCAGACAGGGGGCGTTGATGTATGGCTACACCTTC,TRBD1,TRBJ1-2,many,TRBV6-2/TRBV6-3
CASSASGRSYNEQFF,TGTGCCAGCAGCGCTAGCGGGAGATCCTACAATGAGCAGTTCTTC,TRBD2,TRBJ2-1,many,TRBV6-2/TRBV6-3
CASSQGQTGYEQYF,TGTGCCAGCAGCCAGGGGCAGACCGGCTACGAGCAGTACTTC,NA,TRBJ2-7,few,TRBV3-1
CASSLGLQGIVSGYTF,TGTGCCAGCAGCTTAGGCTTACAGGGGATCGTGAGTGGCTACACCTTC,TRBD1,TRBJ1-2,many,TRBV7-2
CASSLRPNTEAFF,TGTGCCAGCAGCTTGAGACCGAACACTGAAGCTTTCTTT,NA,TRBJ1-1,many,TRBV5-6
CASSLGLTSGGLTF,TGTGCCAGCAGCTTAGGCTTGACTAGCGGGGGGCTCACCTTC,TRBD2,TRBJ2-7,NA,TRBV7-2
CASSQVSVENEQFF,TGCGCCAGCAGCCAAGTGTCGGTCGAGAATGAGCAGTTCTTC,NA,TRBJ2-1,many,TRBV4-1
CASARGRTVGEQYF,TGTGCCAGCGCAAGAGGAAGGACAGTGGGCGAGCAGTACTTC,NA,TRBJ2-7,NA,TRBV7-8